The source of this T cell receptor (beta chain) is a study of CD8 T cells in ankylosing spondylitis. TCRdb itself ran the 5' RACE reads through MiXCR, one entry per CDR3 protein. The sample lists roughly 440,000 distinct CDR3 sequences, approximately 17% seen once, with just over 1% in the top ten. General observations from the study: Both synovial fluid and blood in reactive arthritis had previously been reported to carry some motif variants. For ankylosing spondylitis blood, a TCR beta motif of several highly homologous variants appeared characteristic. Clones linked to disease were reported to show significant enrichment in matched ankylosing spondylitis synovial fluid. Clones linked to the disease showed a CD8+ phenotype. They occurred at relatively low frequencies in peripheral blood.

This clonotype was counted only a few times. The antigen is not known. CDR1 is ENHRY and CDR2 is SYGVKD in the germline V gene. The CDR3 has 15 residues. J lost 0 bases, V lost 3 bases, and 5 bases had no gene match. This sequence joins TRBV10-3 and TRBJ2-7, with 7 bases identical to TRBD1. Input material: blood, either unsorted or a sorted T cell fraction (not recorded which). The clonotype comes from a male donor with ankylosing spondylitis. The CDR3 DNA reads as TGTGCCATCAGTGACCCGGGACAGCGCTCCTACGAGCAGTACTTC. Protein product: CAISDPGQRSYEQYF.